These T cell receptor beta chains were read from a single sample in a study of T cell responses to AZD1222 COVID-19 vaccine. Some clones are missing from TCRdb's copy, which holds only in-frame ones; the method was immunoSEQ multiplex PCR. There are about 180,000 clones in the sample; 88% occur only once, and roughly a quarter lies in the top ten. Specimen: peripheral blood, collected 28 days after the second AZD1222 dose. The source is an adult who received the AZD1222 COVID-19 vaccine. CDR3s include the opening cysteine and the closing phenylalanine or tryptophan. A D gene is named only where the DNA matches it firmly. For some rows the clone size is stated as once, few or many, or as a class when expanded; others skip it.

D	J	size	V	CDR3	DNA
NA	TRBJ1-5	few	TRBV14	CASSLGGDQPQHF	TGTGCCAGCAGCCTAGGTGGGGATCAGCCCCAGCATTTT
NA	TRBJ2-7	NA	TRBV29-1	CSGTAGSDEQYF	TGCAGCGGGACAGCGGGAAGTGACGAGCAGTACTTC
TRBD2	TRBJ2-7	NA	TRBV19	CASSKGTSEGYEQYF	TGTGCCAGTAGTAAAGGGACTAGCGAGGGCTACGAGCAGTACTTC
NA	TRBJ1-4	NA	TRBV28	CASSLSGTSNEKLFF	TGTGCCAGCAGTTTGAGTGGCACGTCTAATGAAAAACTGTTTTTT
NA	TRBJ2-7	NA	TRBV5-8	CASSVRWDASYEQYF	TGTGCCAGCAGCGTGAGATGGGACGCCTCCTACGAGCAGTACTTC
NA	TRBJ2-4	NA	TRBV6-2/TRBV6-3	CASSYSGYGAGQPAKNIQYF	TGTGCCAGCAGTTATTCGGGGTATGGGGCCGGACAGCCAGCCAAAAACATTCAGTACTTC
NA	TRBJ1-1	NA	TRBV18	CASSMGQNTEAFF	TGTGCCAGCTCAATGGGACAGAACACTGAAGCTTTCTTT
TRBD1	TRBJ2-5	NA	TRBV28	CASSLTDRGETQYF	TGTGCCAGCAGTCTAACGGACAGGGGAGAGACCCAGTACTTC
NA	TRBJ2-1	NA	TRBV2	CASRGGAGPSNEQFF	TGTGCCAGCAGGGGGGGGGCAGGGCCTTCCAATGAGCAGTTCTTC
TRBD2	TRBJ2-1	NA	TRBV27	CASSLRLATEQFF	TGTGCCAGCAGTCTCAGACTAGCCACTGAGCAGTTCTTC
NA	TRBJ2-1	NA	TRBV7-9	CASSFLASEYNEQFF	TGTGCCAGCAGCTTTCTGGCTAGCGAATACAATGAGCAGTTCTTC
NA	TRBJ2-1	NA	TRBV24-1	CATSDRTGREYNEQFF	TGTGCCACCAGTGACCGTACAGGGAGGGAATACAATGAGCAGTTCTTC
NA	TRBJ2-7	NA	TRBV20-1	CSATLVGEQYF	TGCAGTGCTACTCTGGTCGGAGAGCAGTACTTC
TRBD2	TRBJ2-3	NA	TRBV6-1	CASSEAAGRGDTQYF	TGTGCCAGCAGTGAAGCTGCAGGGAGGGGAGATACGCAGTATTTT
NA	TRBJ2-5	NA	TRBV6-2/TRBV6-3	CASSGVSRWETQYF	TGTGCCAGCAGTGGTGTAAGTCGCTGGGAGACCCAGTACTTC
NA	TRBJ1-1	few	TRBV7-2	CASSLVSPSEAFF	TGTGCCAGCAGCTTAGTCTCCCCCTCGGAAGCTTTCTTT
NA	TRBJ1-1	NA	TRBV19	CASRFPGNTEAFF	TGTGCCAGTAGATTTCCGGGGAACACTGAAGCTTTCTTT
NA	TRBJ2-7	NA	TRBV3-1/TRBV3-2	CASSQVTGKYF	TGTGCCAGCAGCCAAGTTACAGGCAAGTACTTC
TRBD2	TRBJ2-7	NA	TRBV6-5	CASSLKRGRSHEQYF	TGTGCCAGCAGTCTAAAGCGGGGGAGGTCCCACGAGCAGTACTTC
TRBD2	TRBJ2-4	NA	TRBV7-2	CASSPGLAVAKNIQYF	TGTGCCAGCAGCCCCGGACTAGCTGTAGCCAAAAACATTCAGTACTTC
NA	TRBJ2-7	once	TRBV9	CASSVGGLPSYEQYF	TGTGCCAGCAGCGTTGGGGGGCTACCCTCTTACGAGCAGTACTTC
NA	TRBJ2-2	NA	TRBV11-2	CASRLWLAARGNTGELFF	TGTGCCAGCAGATTATGGCTAGCAGCTAGAGGGAACACCGGGGAGCTGTTTTTT
NA	TRBJ1-6	NA	TRBV7-3	CASSLKGGSKDNSPLHF	TGTGCCAGCAGCTTAAAAGGGGGGTCGAAAGATAATTCACCCCTCCACTTT
NA	TRBJ2-1	NA	TRBV21-1	CASAGPPYNEQFF	TGTGCCAGCGCGGGACCTCCCTACAATGAGCAGTTCTTC
TRBD2	TRBJ2-1	once	TRBV30	CAWDSLAGAGDEQFF	TGTGCCTGGGATTCGCTTGCGGGAGCGGGGGATGAGCAGTTCTTC
NA	TRBJ2-5	NA	TRBV10-3	CATTGSGSQYF	TGTGCCACCACAGGGTCCGGGTCCCAGTACTTC
NA	TRBJ1-1	NA	TRBV5-4	CASAPAGMNTEAFF	TGTGCCAGCGCCCCCGCGGGTATGAACACTGAAGCTTTCTTT
TRBD2	TRBJ2-3	NA	TRBV9	CASSVGAPSGRRADTQYF	TGTGCCAGCAGCGTAGGGGCTCCTAGCGGGAGACGCGCAGATACGCAGTATTTT
NA	TRBJ2-3	NA	TRBV24-1	CATSGQDTQYF	TGTGCCACCAGTGGACAAGATACGCAGTATTTT
NA	TRBJ2-1	once	TRBV7-9	CASSPPGSYNEQFF	TGTGCCAGCAGCCCCCCGGGCTCCTACAATGAGCAGTTCTTC
NA	TRBJ1-2	NA	TRBV10-3	CAISDLGRGGYGYTF	TGTGCCATCAGTGATTTGGGCAGGGGTGGCTATGGCTACACCTTC
NA	TRBJ1-6	NA	TRBV2	CASSVRQGGSPLHF	TGTGCCAGCAGTGTAAGGCAGGGAGGTTCACCCCTCCACTTT
NA	TRBJ1-3	NA	TRBV11-2	CASSSGVAGNTIYF	TGTGCCAGCAGCTCAGGGGTTGCTGGAAACACCATATATTTT
NA	TRBJ2-3	NA	TRBV29-1	CCGGGTDTQYF	TGCTGCGGGGGCGGAACAGATACGCAGTATTTT
TRBD1	TRBJ1-5	NA	TRBV24-1	CATSEDREIQPQHF	TGTGCCACCAGTGAGGACAGGGAGATCCAGCCCCAGCATTTT
NA	TRBJ2-7	NA	TRBV6-2/TRBV6-3	CASSGDGYEQYF	TGTGCCAGCAGTGGAGACGGCTACGAGCAGTACTTC
NA	TRBJ2-7	NA	TRBV6-1	CASSDRWEQYF	TGTGCCAGCAGTGACAGGTGGGAGCAGTACTTC